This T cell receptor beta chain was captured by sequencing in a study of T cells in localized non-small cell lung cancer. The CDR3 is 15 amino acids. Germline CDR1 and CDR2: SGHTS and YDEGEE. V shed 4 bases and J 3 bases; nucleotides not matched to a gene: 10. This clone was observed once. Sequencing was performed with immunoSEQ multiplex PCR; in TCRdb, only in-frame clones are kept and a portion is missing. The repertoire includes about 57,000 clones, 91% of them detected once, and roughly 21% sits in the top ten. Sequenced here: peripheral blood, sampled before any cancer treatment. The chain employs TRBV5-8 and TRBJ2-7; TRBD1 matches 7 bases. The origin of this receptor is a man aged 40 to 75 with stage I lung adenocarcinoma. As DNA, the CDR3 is TGTGCCAGCAGCACCGGACAGGACAAGTACTACGAGCAGTACTTC. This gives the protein CASSTGQDKYYEQYF.